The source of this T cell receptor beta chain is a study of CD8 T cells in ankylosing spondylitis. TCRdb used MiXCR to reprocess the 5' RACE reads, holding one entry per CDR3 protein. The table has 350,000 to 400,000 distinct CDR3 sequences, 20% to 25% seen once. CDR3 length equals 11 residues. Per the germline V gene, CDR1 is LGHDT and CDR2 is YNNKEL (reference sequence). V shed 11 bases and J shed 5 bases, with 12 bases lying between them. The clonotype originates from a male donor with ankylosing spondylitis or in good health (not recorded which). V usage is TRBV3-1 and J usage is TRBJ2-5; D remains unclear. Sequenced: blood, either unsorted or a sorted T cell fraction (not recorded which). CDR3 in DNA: TGTGCCGTTTGGAATCTGGAGACCCAGTACTTC. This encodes CAVWNLETQYF.